The source of this T cell receptor (beta chain) is a study of T cell responses to AZD1222 COVID-19 vaccine. Only in-frame clones appear in the TCRdb table, and some are missing; sequencing was by immunoSEQ multiplex PCR. This table has around 170,000 clones, around 90% appearing once. The TCR originated in an adult in good health. The sequences come from peripheral blood, collected on day 0 of AZD1222 vaccination.

CDR3 in DNA: TGTGCCAGCAGAAGGAAGCCCGAGGGGTACGAGCAGTACTTC. It yields the protein CASRRKPEGYEQYF. This chain uses TRBV6-5 with TRBJ2-7; D may match TRBD1 or TRBD2 (5 bases each). Trimming removed 6 bases from V and 4 bases from J, with 16 bases in between. CDR1 and CDR2 from the germline V gene are MNHEY and SVGAGI. CDR3 size: 14 residues.